The sample holds a few counts of the clone carrying this TCR beta chain. Its target is unknown. This sample is part of a study of CD8 T cells in Susac syndrome. The ends lost 4 bases at V and 4 bases at J; junction bases unmatched: 3. The germline V gene encodes CDR1 MDHEN and CDR2 SYDVKM. This CDR3 is 13 amino acids long. When the RNA was reverse transcribed, random hexamers were used with an input of about 0.5 to 1 ug. TCRdb used MiXCR to reprocess the immunoSEQ multiplex PCR reads, holding one entry per CDR3 protein. In the table there are some 200,000 distinct CDR3 sequences, 95% of which are singletons. Study-level points and caveats: Susac CD8+ cells expanded clonally the most in TEMRA cells and in active patients.

The specimen sequenced was CD8+ T cells from PBMCs. The chain employs TRBV28 and TRBJ2-7; 8 nucleotides line up with TRBD1. The origin of this receptor is a human donor with Susac syndrome. The CDR3 DNA reads TGTGCCAGCAGTTCCGGACAGGGTTACGAGCAGTACTTC. As protein: CASSSGQGYEQYF. Supplemented by reference TRBV28 and TRBJ2-7, the full variable domain reads DVKVTQSSRYLVKRTGEKVFLECVQDMDHENMFWYRQDPGLGLRLIYFSYDVKMKEKGDIPEGYSVSREKKERFSLILESASTNQTSMYLCASSSGQGYEQYFGPGTRLTVT.